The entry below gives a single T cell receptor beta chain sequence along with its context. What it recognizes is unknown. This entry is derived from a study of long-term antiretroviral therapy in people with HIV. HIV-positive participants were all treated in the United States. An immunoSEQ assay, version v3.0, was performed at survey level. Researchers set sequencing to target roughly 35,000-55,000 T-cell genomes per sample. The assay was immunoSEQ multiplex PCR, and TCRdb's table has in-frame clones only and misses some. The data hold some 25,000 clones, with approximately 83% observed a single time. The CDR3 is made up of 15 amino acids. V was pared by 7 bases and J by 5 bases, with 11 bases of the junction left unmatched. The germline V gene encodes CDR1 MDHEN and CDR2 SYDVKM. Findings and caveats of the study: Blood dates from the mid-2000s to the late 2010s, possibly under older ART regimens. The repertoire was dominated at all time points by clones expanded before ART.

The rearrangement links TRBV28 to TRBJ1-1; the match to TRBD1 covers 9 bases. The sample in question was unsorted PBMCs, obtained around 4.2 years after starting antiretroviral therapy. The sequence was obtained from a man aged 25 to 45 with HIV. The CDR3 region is CASTLIGTGRTEAFF. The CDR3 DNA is TGTGCCAGCACCCTCATAGGGACAGGGAGAACTGAAGCTTTCTTT.